A selection of T cell receptor beta chains follows, all from one sample in a study of cytomegalovirus exposure and HLA in healthy donors. Libraries were prepared by immunoSEQ multiplex PCR; TCRdb keeps only in-frame clonotypes and omits some of them. The sample lists some 190,000 clones, approximately 70% occurring once. Sequencing used PBMCs. The origin of the receptors is a young woman in good health and CMV-seropositive. Each CDR3 is given with its conserved first and last residue. D genes are given only for firm matches. The size of a clone is reported for some rows only, either as once, few or many, or as a class for expanded clones.

V: TRBV5-1; size: once; J: TRBJ2-7; D: TRBD1; DNA: TGCGCCAGCAGCTACGGAGGGACAGGAGACAACGAGCAGTACTTC; CDR3: CASSYGGTGDNEQYF
V: TRBV7-9; size: few; J: TRBJ2-1; D: TRBD1; DNA: TGTGCCAGCAGCTTTAGGACAGGGGCCTACAATGAGCAGTTCTTC; CDR3: CASSFRTGAYNEQFF
V: TRBV18; size: .; J: TRBJ2-3; D: TRBD1; DNA: TGTGCCAGCTCACCTCTAGGGGGCAGCACAGATACGCAGTATTTT; CDR3: CASSPLGGSTDTQYF
V: TRBV9; size: .; J: TRBJ2-2; D: TRBD2; DNA: TGTGCCAGCAAGGAGGGGAGGGCCGACACCGGGGAGCTGTTTTTT; CDR3: CASKEGRADTGELFF
V: TRBV28; size: .; J: TRBJ1-5; D: .; DNA: TGTGCCAGCAGTTTTCGGGGTTTCAATAATCAGCCCCAGCATTTT; CDR3: CASSFRGFNNQPQHF
V: TRBV7-9; size: .; J: TRBJ2-1; D: TRBD2; DNA: TGTGCCAGCAGCTTCCCGGTGAGCGGGAGCAATGAGCAGTTCTTC; CDR3: CASSFPVSGSNEQFF
V: TRBV28; size: .; J: TRBJ2-7; D: TRBD1; DNA: TGTGCCAGCAGTTCCCTGCCCGGGACAGGGGGTTCCTACGAGCAGTACTTC; CDR3: CASSSLPGTGGSYEQYF
V: TRBV19; size: .; J: TRBJ2-1; D: .; DNA: TGTGCCAGTAGGTCCAGCGGCCCGACCTACAATGAGCAGTTCTTC; CDR3: CASRSSGPTYNEQFF
V: TRBV7-9; size: once; J: TRBJ1-1; D: .; DNA: TGTTCCAGCAGGGGCGGGGGTTATGAAGCTTTCTTT; CDR3: CSSRGGGYEAFF
V: TRBV18; size: .; J: TRBJ2-3; D: .; DNA: TGTGCCAGCTCACCAGGGAGTTTTTCAGATACGCAGTATTTT; CDR3: CASSPGSFSDTQYF
V: TRBV7-9; size: .; J: TRBJ1-1; D: TRBD1; DNA: TGTTCCAGCAGCTTAGAGGGGACAGGGTGGAGGAACACTGAAGCTTTCTTT; CDR3: CSSSLEGTGWRNTEAFF
V: TRBV5-1; size: .; J: TRBJ2-1; D: .; DNA: TGCGCCAGCAGCTTCGCGAGCGGGCCTGGGCGCAATGAGCAGTTCTTC; CDR3: CASSFASGPGRNEQFF
V: TRBV2; size: .; J: TRBJ2-1; D: TRBD2; DNA: TGTGCCAGCACTCCCTGGACAAGCGGGAGAGAGCAGTTCTTC; CDR3: CASTPWTSGREQFF
V: TRBV6-5; size: .; J: TRBJ1-5; D: .; DNA: TGTGCCAGCAGCCACGGAGGCCCACCCAATCAGCCCCAGCATTTT; CDR3: CASSHGGPPNQPQHF
V: TRBV6-5; size: .; J: TRBJ2-1; D: .; DNA: TGTGCCACCTCCCGGGCCGACTCGGAGGATGAGCAGTTCTTC; CDR3: CATSRADSEDEQFF
V: TRBV14; size: .; J: TRBJ2-1; D: .; DNA: TGTGCCAGCAGCCAAGACATAAGGGAGAATGAGCAGTTCTTC; CDR3: CASSQDIRENEQFF
V: TRBV18; size: once; J: TRBJ2-1; D: TRBD2; DNA: TGTGCCAGCTCACCAGCGGGAGGGGCGAACAATGAGCAGTTCTTC; CDR3: CASSPAGGANNEQFF
V: TRBV28; size: .; J: TRBJ2-7; D: .; DNA: TGTGCCAGCAGTTCGGAGGGGACTCCGACCTACGAGCAGTACTTC; CDR3: CASSSEGTPTYEQYF
V: TRBV11-2; size: .; J: TRBJ2-4; D: .; DNA: TGTGCCAGCAGCTTAGACGACGGGGTAGCCAAAAACATTCAGTACTTC; CDR3: CASSLDDGVAKNIQYF
V: TRBV5-6; size: .; J: TRBJ1-1; D: TRBD1; DNA: TGTGCCAGCAGCGCCGGGACAGGAATGAACACTGAAGCTTTCTTT; CDR3: CASSAGTGMNTEAFF
V: TRBV4-2; size: .; J: TRBJ2-3; D: .; DNA: TGTGCCAGCAGCCTCGGTGGCGGTTCCCCGGGAGATACGCAGTATTTT; CDR3: CASSLGGGSPGDTQYF
V: TRBV19; size: .; J: TRBJ1-5; D: TRBD1; DNA: TGTGCCAGTAGTCTTCAGGGACAGTATAGCAATCAGCCCCAGCATTTT; CDR3: CASSLQGQYSNQPQHF
V: TRBV7-6; size: few; J: TRBJ2-1; D: TRBD2; DNA: TGTGCCAGCAGCTCTAGCGGGAGGGCCTCTAGCTACAATGAGCAGTTCTTC; CDR3: CASSSSGRASSYNEQFF
V: TRBV18; size: .; J: TRBJ1-1; D: TRBD1; DNA: TGTGCCAGCTCACCACCTATGGACAGGGTGGAAACTGAAGCTTTCTTT; CDR3: CASSPPMDRVETEAFF
V: TRBV5-4; size: .; J: TRBJ1-2; D: .; DNA: TGTGCCAGCAGCCAAATTGGGGAGGGATTCGGTGGCTACACCTTC; CDR3: CASSQIGEGFGGYTF
V: TRBV28; size: once; J: TRBJ2-1; D: TRBD2; DNA: TGTGCCAGCAGTCTAGCGGCATACTCCTACAATGAGCAGTTCTTC; CDR3: CASSLAAYSYNEQFF
V: TRBV5-1; size: .; J: TRBJ1-1; D: .; DNA: TGCGCCAGCAGCTTGTCACAGGGGAACACTGAAGCTTTCTTT; CDR3: CASSLSQGNTEAFF
V: TRBV28; size: .; J: TRBJ1-1; D: .; DNA: TGTGCCAGCAGTTTTAGGGGGAACACTGAAGCTTTCTTT; CDR3: CASSFRGNTEAFF
V: TRBV5-6; size: .; J: TRBJ2-1; D: TRBD2; DNA: TGTGCCAGCAGCTTGAAAGCGGGAGGGTTCAATGAGCAGTTCTTC; CDR3: CASSLKAGGFNEQFF
V: TRBV7-2; size: few; J: TRBJ1-1; D: .; DNA: TGTGCCAGCAGCATCGGAGCCGGTCTTAACACTGAAGCTTTCTTT; CDR3: CASSIGAGLNTEAFF
V: TRBV29-1; size: .; J: TRBJ1-2; D: .; DNA: TGCAGCGCCTTGTATATAAACTATGGCTACACCTTC; CDR3: CSALYINYGYTF
V: TRBV5-1; size: .; J: TRBJ2-7; D: TRBD1; DNA: TGCGCCAGCAGCCTGGGACAGTTTTACGAGCAGTACTTC; CDR3: CASSLGQFYEQYF
V: TRBV28; size: .; J: TRBJ2-7; D: TRBD2; DNA: TGTGCCAGCAGTGGGGGACTAGCGGACGAGCAGTACTTC; CDR3: CASSGGLADEQYF
V: TRBV5-1; size: .; J: TRBJ1-1; D: .; DNA: TGCGCCAGCAGCTTGACAGGGTTCGTGAACACTGAAGCTTTCTTT; CDR3: CASSLTGFVNTEAFF
V: TRBV9; size: .; J: TRBJ2-1; D: TRBD2; DNA: TGTGCCAGCAGCGTCCAGACTAGCGGGTATGTCAATGAGCAGTTCTTC; CDR3: CASSVQTSGYVNEQFF
V: TRBV27; size: .; J: TRBJ1-2; D: .; DNA: TGTGCCAGCAGCGCCTCGCCGGGGAGGAGGGCGGGGGCCTATGGCTACACCTTC; CDR3: CASSASPGRRAGAYGYTF
V: TRBV4-1; size: .; J: TRBJ2-1; D: TRBD1; DNA: TGCGCCAGCAGCCAAGATCAGCGGACAGGGTACAATGAGCAGTTCTTC; CDR3: CASSQDQRTGYNEQFF
V: TRBV5-1; size: few; J: TRBJ2-6; D: .; DNA: TGCGCCAGCAGCCAAACTAGCACTGGGGCCAACGTCCTGACTTTC; CDR3: CASSQTSTGANVLTF
V: TRBV19; size: .; J: TRBJ1-1; D: TRBD1; DNA: TGTGCCAGTAGCCCGACAGGGGGCCGGCCTGAAGCTTTCTTT; CDR3: CASSPTGGRPEAFF
V: TRBV2; size: .; J: TRBJ1-1; D: .; DNA: TGTGCCAGCAGTGAACGGGCGGGGAACACTGAAGCTTTCTTT; CDR3: CASSERAGNTEAFF
V: TRBV6-1; size: .; J: TRBJ1-5; D: .; DNA: TGTGCCAGCAGTGCCACACAGGAACAGCCCCAGCATTTT; CDR3: CASSATQEQPQHF
V: TRBV6-5; size: .; J: TRBJ2-7; D: TRBD1; DNA: TGTGCCAGCAGAAGGGGGCAGGGCTACGAGCAGTACTTC; CDR3: CASRRGQGYEQYF